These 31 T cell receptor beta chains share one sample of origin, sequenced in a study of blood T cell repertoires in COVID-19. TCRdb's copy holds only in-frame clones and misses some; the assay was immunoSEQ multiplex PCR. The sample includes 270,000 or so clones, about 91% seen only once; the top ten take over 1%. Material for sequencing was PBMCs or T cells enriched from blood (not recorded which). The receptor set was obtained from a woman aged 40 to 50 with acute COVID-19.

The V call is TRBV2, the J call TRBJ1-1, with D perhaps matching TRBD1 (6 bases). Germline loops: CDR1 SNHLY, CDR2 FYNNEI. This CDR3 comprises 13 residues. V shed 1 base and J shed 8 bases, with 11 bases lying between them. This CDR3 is CASSEVGQGEAFF. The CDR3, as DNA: TGTGCCAGCAGTGAAGTTGGGCAGGGGGAAGCTTTCTTT.

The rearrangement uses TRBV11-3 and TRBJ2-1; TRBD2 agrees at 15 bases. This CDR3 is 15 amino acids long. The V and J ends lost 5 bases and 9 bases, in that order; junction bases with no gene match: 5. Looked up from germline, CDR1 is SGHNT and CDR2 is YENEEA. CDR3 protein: CASSPWTSGRGEQFF. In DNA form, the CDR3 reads TGTGCCAGCAGCCCCTGGACTAGCGGGAGGGGTGAGCAGTTCTTC.

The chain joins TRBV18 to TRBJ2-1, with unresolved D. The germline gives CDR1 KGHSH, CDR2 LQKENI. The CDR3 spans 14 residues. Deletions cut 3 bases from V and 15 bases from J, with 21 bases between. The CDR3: CASSPGTVDPNRFF. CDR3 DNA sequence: TGTGCCAGCTCACCGGGCACAGTCGATCCAAACCGGTTCTTC. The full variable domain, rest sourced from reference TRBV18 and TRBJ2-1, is NAGVMQNPRHLVRRRGQEARLRCSPMKGHSHVYWYRQLPEEGLKFMVYLQKENIIDESGMPKERFSAEFPKEGPSILRIQQVVRGDSAAYFCASSPGTVDPNRFFGPGTRLTVL.

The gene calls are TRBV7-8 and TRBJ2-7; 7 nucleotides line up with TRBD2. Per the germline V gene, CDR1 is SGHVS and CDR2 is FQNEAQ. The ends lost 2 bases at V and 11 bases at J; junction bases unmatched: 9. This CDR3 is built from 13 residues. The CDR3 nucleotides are TGTGCCAGCAGCTTAACCTCGGGGGGTCATAAGTACTTC. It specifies CASSLTSGGHKYF.

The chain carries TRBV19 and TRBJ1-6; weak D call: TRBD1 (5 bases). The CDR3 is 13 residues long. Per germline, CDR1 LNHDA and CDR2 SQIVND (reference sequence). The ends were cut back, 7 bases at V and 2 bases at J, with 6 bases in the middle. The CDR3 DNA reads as TGTGCCAGTACGGGGGCCTATAATTCACCCCTCCACTTT. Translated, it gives CASTGAYNSPLHF.

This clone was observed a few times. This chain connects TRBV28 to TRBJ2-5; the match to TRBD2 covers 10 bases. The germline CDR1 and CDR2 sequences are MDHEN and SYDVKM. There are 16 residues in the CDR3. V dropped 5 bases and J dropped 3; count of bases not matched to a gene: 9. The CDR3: CASSALGTSVKETQYF. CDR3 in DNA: TGTGCCAGCAGTGCCCTCGGGACTAGCGTTAAAGAGACCCAGTACTTC.

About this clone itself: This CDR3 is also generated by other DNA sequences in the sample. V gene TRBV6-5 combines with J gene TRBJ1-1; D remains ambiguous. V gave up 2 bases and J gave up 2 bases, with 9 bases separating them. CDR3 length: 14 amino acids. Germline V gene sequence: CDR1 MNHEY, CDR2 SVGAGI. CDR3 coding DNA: TGTGCCAGCAGTTACGGCCGAGGAAACACTGAAGCTTTCTTT. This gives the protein CASSYGRGNTEAFF.

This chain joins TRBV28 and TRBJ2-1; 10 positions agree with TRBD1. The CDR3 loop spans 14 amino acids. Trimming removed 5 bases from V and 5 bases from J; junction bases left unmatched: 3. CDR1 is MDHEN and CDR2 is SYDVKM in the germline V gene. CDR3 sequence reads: CASSPGTGDNEQFF. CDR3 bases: TGTGCCAGCAGTCCCGGGACAGGGGACAATGAGCAGTTCTTC. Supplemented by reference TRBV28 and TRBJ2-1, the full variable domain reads DVKVTQSSRYLVKRTGEKVFLECVQDMDHENMFWYRQDPGLGLRLIYFSYDVKMKEKGDIPEGYSVSREKKERFSLILESASTNQTSMYLCASSPGTGDNEQFFGPGTRLTVL.

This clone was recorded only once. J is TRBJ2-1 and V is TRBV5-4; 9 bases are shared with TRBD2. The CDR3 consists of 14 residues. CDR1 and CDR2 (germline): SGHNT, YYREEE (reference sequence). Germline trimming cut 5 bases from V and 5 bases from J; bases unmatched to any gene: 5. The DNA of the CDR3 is TGTGCCAGCAGTCCCGGACTAGCGAACAATGAGCAGTTCTTC. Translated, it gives CASSPGLANNEQFF.

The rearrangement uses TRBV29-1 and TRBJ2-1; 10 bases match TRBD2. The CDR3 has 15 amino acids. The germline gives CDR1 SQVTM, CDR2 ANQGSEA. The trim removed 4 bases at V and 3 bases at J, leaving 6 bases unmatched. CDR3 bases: TGCAGCGTTGTCCGAGCGGGAGGGGGCTACAATGAGCAGTTCTTC. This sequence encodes CSVVRAGGGYNEQFF.

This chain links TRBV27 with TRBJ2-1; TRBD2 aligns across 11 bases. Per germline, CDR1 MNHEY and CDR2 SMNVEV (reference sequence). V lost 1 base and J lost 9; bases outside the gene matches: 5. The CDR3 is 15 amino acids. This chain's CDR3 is CASSLLGLAGGEQFF. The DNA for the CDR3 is TGTGCCAGCAGTTTATTGGGGCTAGCGGGAGGTGAGCAGTTCTTC.

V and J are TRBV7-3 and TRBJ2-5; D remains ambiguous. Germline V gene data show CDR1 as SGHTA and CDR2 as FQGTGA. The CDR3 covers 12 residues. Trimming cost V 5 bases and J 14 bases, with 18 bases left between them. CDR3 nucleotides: TGTGCCAGCAGCCAGGATCGTGGCAGCCGATACTTC. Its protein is CASSQDRGSRYF.

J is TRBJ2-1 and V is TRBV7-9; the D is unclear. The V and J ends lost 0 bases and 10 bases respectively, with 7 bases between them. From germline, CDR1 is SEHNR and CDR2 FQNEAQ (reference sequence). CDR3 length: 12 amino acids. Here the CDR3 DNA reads TGTGCCAGCAGCTTAGCGGCGGAGGAGCAGTTCTTC. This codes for CASSLAAEEQFF.

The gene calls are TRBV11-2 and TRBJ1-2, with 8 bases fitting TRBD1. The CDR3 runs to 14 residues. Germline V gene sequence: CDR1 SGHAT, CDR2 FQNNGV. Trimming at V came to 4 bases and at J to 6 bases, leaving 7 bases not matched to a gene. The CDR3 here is CASSSRTGFNGYTF. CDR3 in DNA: TGTGCCAGCAGCTCCCGGACAGGGTTTAATGGCTACACCTTC.

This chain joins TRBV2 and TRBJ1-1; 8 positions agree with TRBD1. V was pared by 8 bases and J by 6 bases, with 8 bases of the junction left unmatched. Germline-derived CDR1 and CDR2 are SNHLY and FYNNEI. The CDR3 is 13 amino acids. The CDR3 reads CASEEDRDAEAFF. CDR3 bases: TGTGCCAGCGAGGAGGACAGGGACGCTGAAGCTTTCTTT.

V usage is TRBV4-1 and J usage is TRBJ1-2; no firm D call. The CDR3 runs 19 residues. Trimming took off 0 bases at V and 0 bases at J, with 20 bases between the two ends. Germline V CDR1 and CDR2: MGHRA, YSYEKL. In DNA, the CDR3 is TGCGCCAGCAGCCAAGAACGGACTTACGGACGGGTAGCTAACTATGGCTACACCTTC. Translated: CASSQERTYGRVANYGYTF.

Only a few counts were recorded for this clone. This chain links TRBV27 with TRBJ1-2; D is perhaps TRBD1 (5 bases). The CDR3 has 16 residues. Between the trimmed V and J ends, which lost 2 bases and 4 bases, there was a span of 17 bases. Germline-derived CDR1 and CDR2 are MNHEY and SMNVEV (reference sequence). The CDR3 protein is CASSLHLGVLLYGYTF. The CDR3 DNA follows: TGTGCCAGCAGTTTACATTTAGGGGTACTCCTCTATGGCTACACCTTC.

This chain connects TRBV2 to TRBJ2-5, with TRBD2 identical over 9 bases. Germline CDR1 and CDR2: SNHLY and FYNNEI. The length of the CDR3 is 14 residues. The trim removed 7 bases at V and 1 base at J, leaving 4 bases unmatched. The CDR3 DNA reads TGTGCCAGCACGGCGGGAGGGGCCCAAGAGACCCAGTACTTC. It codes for CASTAGGAQETQYF.

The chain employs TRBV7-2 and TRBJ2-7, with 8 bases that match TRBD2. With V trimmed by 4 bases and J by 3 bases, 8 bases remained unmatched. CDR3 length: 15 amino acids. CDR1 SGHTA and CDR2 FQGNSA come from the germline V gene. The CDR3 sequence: CASSSRGGANYEQYF. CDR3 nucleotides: TGTGCCAGCAGCTCCCGGGGGGGCGCGAACTACGAGCAGTACTTC.

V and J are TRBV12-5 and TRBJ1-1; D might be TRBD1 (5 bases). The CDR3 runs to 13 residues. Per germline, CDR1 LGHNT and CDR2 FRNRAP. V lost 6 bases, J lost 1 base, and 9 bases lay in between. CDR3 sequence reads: CASGYQGNTEAFF. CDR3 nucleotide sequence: TGTGCTAGTGGCTATCAGGGGAACACTGAAGCTTTCTTT.

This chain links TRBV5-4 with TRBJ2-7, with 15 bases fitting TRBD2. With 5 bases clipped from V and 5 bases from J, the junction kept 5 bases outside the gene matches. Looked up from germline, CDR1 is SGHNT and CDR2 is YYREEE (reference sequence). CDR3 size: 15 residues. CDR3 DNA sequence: TGTGCCAGCAGTGGGACTAGCGGGAGGAAGGACGAGCAGTACTTC. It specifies CASSGTSGRKDEQYF.

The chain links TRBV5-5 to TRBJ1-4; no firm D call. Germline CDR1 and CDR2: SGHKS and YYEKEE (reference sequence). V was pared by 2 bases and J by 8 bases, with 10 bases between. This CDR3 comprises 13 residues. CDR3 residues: CASSFGLGEKLFF. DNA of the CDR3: TGTGCCAGCAGCTTCGGACTTGGGGAAAAACTGTTTTTT.

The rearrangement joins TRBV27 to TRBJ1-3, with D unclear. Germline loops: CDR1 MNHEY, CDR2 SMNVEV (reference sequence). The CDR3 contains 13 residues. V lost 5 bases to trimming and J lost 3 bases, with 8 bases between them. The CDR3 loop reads CASSLNYGNTIYF. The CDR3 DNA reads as TGTGCCAGCAGTCTAAACTATGGAAACACCATATATTTT.

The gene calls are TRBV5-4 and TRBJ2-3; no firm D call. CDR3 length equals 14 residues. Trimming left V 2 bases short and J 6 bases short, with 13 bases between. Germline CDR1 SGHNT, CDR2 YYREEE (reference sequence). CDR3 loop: CASSFSASKDTQYF. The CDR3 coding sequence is TGTGCCAGCAGCTTTTCGGCTAGTAAGGATACGCAGTATTTT.

CDR3 residues: CASSQEVQVLSGANVLTF. The CDR3 DNA follows: TGCGCCAGCAGCCAAGAGGTGCAGGTACTCTCTGGGGCCAACGTCCTGACTTTC. J is TRBJ2-6 and V is TRBV4-3; D gene uncertain. V shed 0 bases and J shed 0 bases, with 12 bases lying between them. CDR1 is LGHNA and CDR2 is YSLEER in the germline V gene. This CDR3 is built from 18 residues.

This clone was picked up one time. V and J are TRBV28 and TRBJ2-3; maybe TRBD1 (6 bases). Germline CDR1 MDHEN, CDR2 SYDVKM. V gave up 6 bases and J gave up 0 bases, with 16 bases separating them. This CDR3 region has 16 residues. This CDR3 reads CASRDTRGLSTDTQYF. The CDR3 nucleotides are TGTGCCAGCAGGGATACTAGGGGGTTGAGCACAGATACGCAGTATTTT.

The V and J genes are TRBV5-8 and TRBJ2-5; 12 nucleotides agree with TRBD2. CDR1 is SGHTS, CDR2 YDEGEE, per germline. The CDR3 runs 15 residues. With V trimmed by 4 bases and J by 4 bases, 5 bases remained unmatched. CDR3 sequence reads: CASSHKGLAGETQYF. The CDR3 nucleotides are TGTGCCAGCAGCCATAAGGGACTAGCGGGAGAGACCCAGTACTTC.

Here the CDR3 DNA reads TGTGCCAGCACGGCAGGTCGCACAGATACGCAGTATTTT. Translating it yields CASTAGRTDTQYF. The rearrangement joins TRBV6-5 to TRBJ2-3; D is uncertain. V lost 7 bases, J lost 1 base, and 9 bases lay in between. The CDR3 spans 13 residues. Looked up from germline, CDR1 is MNHEY and CDR2 is SVGAGI.

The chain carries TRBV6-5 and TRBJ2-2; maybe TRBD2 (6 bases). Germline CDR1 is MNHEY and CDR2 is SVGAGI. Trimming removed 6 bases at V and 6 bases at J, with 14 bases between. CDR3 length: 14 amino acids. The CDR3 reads CASRTGGSAGELFF. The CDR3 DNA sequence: TGTGCCAGCAGAACAGGAGGGTCGGCCGGGGAGCTGTTTTTT.

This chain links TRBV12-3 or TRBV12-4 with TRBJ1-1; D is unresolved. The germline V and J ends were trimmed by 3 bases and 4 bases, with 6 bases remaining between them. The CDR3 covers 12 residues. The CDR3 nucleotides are TGTGCCAGCAGTTTCTTGAGCACTGAAGCTTTCTTT. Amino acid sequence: CASSFLSTEAFF.

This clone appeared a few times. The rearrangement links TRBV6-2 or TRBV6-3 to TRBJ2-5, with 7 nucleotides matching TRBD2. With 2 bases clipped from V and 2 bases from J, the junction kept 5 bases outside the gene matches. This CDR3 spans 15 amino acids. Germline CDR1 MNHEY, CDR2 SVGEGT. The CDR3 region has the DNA TGTGCCAGCAGTTACAGGGCTAGCGGTCAAGAGACCCAGTACTTC. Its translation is CASSYRASGQETQYF.